This T cell receptor (beta chain) was identified in a study of OX40 agonist ivuxolimab in advanced cancers. Study-level findings and limits: Undetermined was the antigen specificity of the expanded peripheral T cells.

The CDR3 is 13 residues long. Germline loops: CDR1 SGHKS, CDR2 YYEKEE (reference sequence). Trimming pared 2 bases from V and 3 bases from J, leaving 9 bases between. The cohort excluded patients with autoimmune disease history or systemic immunosuppression. Regarding this clone: Its antigen remains unknown.

Produced via immunoSEQ multiplex PCR; TCRdb's table is partial and in-frame only. The repertoire holds under 75,000 clones, roughly 85% seen once, with approximately 0.61% in the top ten. The sequencing here drew on CD4+ or CD8+ T cells sorted from blood, taken in a trial of the OX40 agonist ivuxolimab. This sequence joins TRBV5-5 and TRBJ2-7; D gene unclear. This TCR was recovered from an adult with an advanced solid tumor such as melanoma, head and neck, liver or kidney cancer. This chain's CDR3 is CASSFGRGYEQYF. The CDR3 bases are TGTGCCAGCAGCTTCGGCCGAGGCTACGAGCAGTACTTC.